These T cell receptor beta chains were read from a single sample in a study of blood T cell repertoires in COVID-19. The assay was immunoSEQ multiplex PCR, and TCRdb's table has in-frame clones only and misses some. Of 300,000 to 450,000 clones detected, almost 90% appear once; the ten largest clones hold approximately 0.97%. Source material: PBMCs or T cells enriched from blood (not recorded which). Receptors originate from a woman in her thirties who had been exposed to COVID-19. The CDR3 runs from the conserved cysteine through the conserved F or W. Fields, in order: J gene, clone size, V gene, D gene, CDR3 protein, CDR3 DNA. D genes are given only for firm matches. The size entry is marked missing in some rows and otherwise reads once, few, many or a size class.

J gene: TRBJ2-2; clone size: -; V gene: TRBV28; D gene: -; CDR3 protein: CASSLIAKTSNTGELFF; CDR3 DNA: TGTGCCAGCAGTTTAATTGCCAAAACTTCGAACACCGGGGAGCTGTTTTTT
J gene: TRBJ1-5; clone size: -; V gene: TRBV3-1/TRBV3-2; D gene: -; CDR3 protein: CASSQDSGRDQPQHF; CDR3 DNA: TGTGCCAGCAGCCAAGATTCGGGAAGGGATCAGCCCCAGCATTTT
J gene: TRBJ1-2; clone size: -; V gene: TRBV7-2; D gene: -; CDR3 protein: CASSPTSLANGYTF; CDR3 DNA: TGTGCCAGCAGCCCCACCTCCCTCGCGAATGGCTACACCTTC
J gene: TRBJ1-2; clone size: -; V gene: TRBV3-1/TRBV3-2; D gene: TRBD1; CDR3 protein: CASSQDTGGPYGYTF; CDR3 DNA: TGTGCCAGCAGCCAAGACACAGGGGGACCCTATGGCTACACCTTC
J gene: TRBJ2-3; clone size: -; V gene: TRBV5-1; D gene: -; CDR3 protein: CASNSRVTDTQYF; CDR3 DNA: TGCGCCAGCAATAGTCGAGTGACAGATACGCAGTATTTT
J gene: TRBJ1-1; clone size: -; V gene: TRBV7-3; D gene: -; CDR3 protein: CASSLTGWATEAFF; CDR3 DNA: TGTGCCAGCAGCTTAACTGGCTGGGCGACTGAAGCTTTCTTT
J gene: TRBJ2-1; clone size: -; V gene: TRBV11-2; D gene: -; CDR3 protein: CASSLDLGAGYNEQFF; CDR3 DNA: TGTGCCAGCAGCTTAGATTTGGGTGCAGGCTACAATGAGCAGTTCTTC
J gene: TRBJ1-4; clone size: -; V gene: TRBV10-1; D gene: TRBD1; CDR3 protein: CASSESAPGQGLPDEKLFF; CDR3 DNA: TGCGCCAGCAGTGAGTCGGCCCCGGGACAGGGTCTCCCTGATGAAAAACTGTTTTTT
J gene: TRBJ1-2; clone size: few; V gene: TRBV13; D gene: TRBD1; CDR3 protein: CASSLGQGVRYGYTF; CDR3 DNA: TGTGCCAGCAGCTTGGGACAGGGGGTACGCTATGGCTACACCTTC
J gene: TRBJ2-1; clone size: -; V gene: TRBV28; D gene: TRBD2; CDR3 protein: CASRGLAGENYNEQFF; CDR3 DNA: TGTGCCAGCAGGGGACTAGCGGGAGAAAACTACAATGAGCAGTTCTTC
J gene: TRBJ1-1; clone size: -; V gene: TRBV12-3/TRBV12-4; D gene: -; CDR3 protein: CASSYTNTEAFF; CDR3 DNA: TGTGCCAGCAGTTACACGAACACTGAAGCTTTCTTT
J gene: TRBJ2-3; clone size: -; V gene: TRBV9; D gene: TRBD2; CDR3 protein: CASSVGSGIRARDTQYF; CDR3 DNA: TGTGCCAGCAGCGTCGGTAGCGGGATTCGAGCGAGAGATACGCAGTATTTT
J gene: TRBJ2-7; clone size: few; V gene: TRBV7-9; D gene: -; CDR3 protein: CASEPLSYEQYF; CDR3 DNA: TGTGCCAGCGAGCCCCTCTCCTACGAGCAGTACTTC
J gene: TRBJ2-2; clone size: -; V gene: TRBV2; D gene: -; CDR3 protein: CASKESGITGELFF; CDR3 DNA: TGTGCCAGCAAGGAGAGTGGAATCACCGGGGAGCTGTTTTTT
J gene: TRBJ2-2; clone size: -; V gene: TRBV11-3; D gene: -; CDR3 protein: CASSSPGFTGELFF; CDR3 DNA: TGTGCCAGCAGCTCCCCCGGGTTCACCGGGGAGCTGTTTTTT
J gene: TRBJ2-7; clone size: -; V gene: TRBV7-3; D gene: TRBD1; CDR3 protein: CASSSRGGTGSYEQYF; CDR3 DNA: TGTGCCAGCAGCTCCCGGGGCGGGACAGGGTCCTACGAGCAGTACTTC
J gene: TRBJ2-7; clone size: once; V gene: TRBV4-1; D gene: -; CDR3 protein: CAAGAKGEQYF; CDR3 DNA: TGCGCCGCGGGCGCCAAAGGCGAGCAGTACTTC
J gene: TRBJ2-1; clone size: -; V gene: TRBV5-4; D gene: TRBD2; CDR3 protein: CASSLAGVNEYNEQFF; CDR3 DNA: TGTGCCAGCAGCTTAGCGGGAGTCAACGAATACAATGAGCAGTTCTTC
J gene: TRBJ1-2; clone size: -; V gene: TRBV5-1; D gene: -; CDR3 protein: CASSLTMTDYGYTF; CDR3 DNA: TGCGCCAGCAGCTTGACCATGACAGACTATGGCTACACCTTC
J gene: TRBJ2-2; clone size: -; V gene: TRBV5-1; D gene: TRBD2; CDR3 protein: CASSLWGLASGTTGELFF; CDR3 DNA: TGCGCCAGCAGCTTGTGGGGGCTTGCTAGCGGGACAACCGGGGAGCTGTTTTTT
J gene: TRBJ1-4; clone size: once; V gene: TRBV5-6; D gene: -; CDR3 protein: CASSSGEIEKLFF; CDR3 DNA: TGTGCCAGCAGCTCGGGAGAGATTGAAAAACTGTTTTTT
J gene: TRBJ1-4; clone size: -; V gene: TRBV7-9; D gene: TRBD1; CDR3 protein: CASSQGQGNEKLFF; CDR3 DNA: TGTGCCAGCAGCCAGGGACAGGGAAACGAAAAACTGTTTTTT
J gene: TRBJ1-3; clone size: -; V gene: TRBV5-1; D gene: -; CDR3 protein: CASSPGHSSGNTIYF; CDR3 DNA: TGCGCCAGCAGTCCGGGACATAGCTCTGGAAACACCATATATTTT
J gene: TRBJ2-2; clone size: -; V gene: TRBV10-1; D gene: TRBD1; CDR3 protein: CASSETDRGRVGELFF; CDR3 DNA: TGCGCCAGCAGTGAGACGGACAGGGGGCGGGTCGGGGAGCTGTTTTTT
J gene: TRBJ1-5; clone size: -; V gene: TRBV24-1; D gene: TRBD1; CDR3 protein: CATSDPILGQGEQPQHF; CDR3 DNA: TGTGCCACCAGTGACCCAATACTCGGACAGGGCGAACAGCCCCAGCATTTT
J gene: TRBJ2-3; clone size: few; V gene: TRBV10-2; D gene: -; CDR3 protein: CASSEEIWSTDTQYF; CDR3 DNA: TGCGCCAGCAGTGAGGAGATATGGAGCACAGATACGCAGTATTTT
J gene: TRBJ2-3; clone size: -; V gene: TRBV7-8; D gene: TRBD2; CDR3 protein: CASSTQGLAGRTDTQYF; CDR3 DNA: TGTGCCAGCAGCACACAGGGACTAGCGGGACGGACAGATACGCAGTATTTT
J gene: TRBJ2-7; clone size: -; V gene: TRBV9; D gene: -; CDR3 protein: CASSVDWGWGGSEQYF; CDR3 DNA: TGTGCCAGCAGCGTAGATTGGGGTTGGGGGGGCTCCGAGCAGTACTTC
J gene: TRBJ2-5; clone size: -; V gene: TRBV29-1; D gene: -; CDR3 protein: CSVEQGETQYF; CDR3 DNA: TGCAGCGTTGAGCAGGGGGAGACCCAGTACTTC
J gene: TRBJ1-1; clone size: -; V gene: TRBV9; D gene: TRBD1; CDR3 protein: CASSVVGTGDTEAFF; CDR3 DNA: TGTGCCAGCAGCGTAGTAGGGACAGGGGACACTGAAGCTTTCTTT
J gene: TRBJ2-6; clone size: -; V gene: TRBV30; D gene: -; CDR3 protein: CAWSPGGASGANVLTF; CDR3 DNA: TGTGCCTGGAGTCCCGGCGGGGCCTCTGGGGCCAACGTCCTGACTTTC
J gene: TRBJ2-7; clone size: once; V gene: TRBV5-5; D gene: -; CDR3 protein: CASSFQQTYEQYF; CDR3 DNA: TGTGCCAGCAGCTTTCAACAGACCTACGAGCAGTACTTC
J gene: TRBJ1-2; clone size: -; V gene: TRBV15; D gene: -; CDR3 protein: CATSRDHPGYGYTF; CDR3 DNA: TGTGCCACCAGCAGAGATCATCCGGGCTATGGCTACACCTTC
J gene: TRBJ2-3; clone size: few; V gene: TRBV19; D gene: TRBD1; CDR3 protein: CASKGAFTDTQYF; CDR3 DNA: TGTGCCAGTAAGGGGGCCTTCACAGATACGCAGTATTTT
J gene: TRBJ1-1; clone size: -; V gene: TRBV5-4; D gene: -; CDR3 protein: CASSFRGSTEAFF; CDR3 DNA: TGTGCCAGCAGCTTTAGGGGTAGCACTGAAGCTTTCTTT
J gene: TRBJ2-2; clone size: -; V gene: TRBV11-3; D gene: TRBD2; CDR3 protein: CASSPGTSVTGELFF; CDR3 DNA: TGTGCCAGCAGCCCCGGGACTAGCGTCACCGGGGAGCTGTTTTTT
J gene: TRBJ1-5; clone size: -; V gene: TRBV19; D gene: -; CDR3 protein: CASRLTGVNQPQHF; CDR3 DNA: TGTGCCAGTAGGCTAACAGGAGTGAATCAGCCCCAGCATTTT
J gene: TRBJ1-2; clone size: -; V gene: TRBV5-1; D gene: TRBD1; CDR3 protein: CASSSGTAKEGYTF; CDR3 DNA: TGCGCCAGCAGTTCCGGGACAGCCAAGGAGGGCTACACCTTC
J gene: TRBJ1-1; clone size: once; V gene: TRBV19; D gene: -; CDR3 protein: CASSPRGGSTEAFF; CDR3 DNA: TGTGCCAGTAGCCCCCGGGGAGGATCGACTGAAGCTTTCTTT
J gene: TRBJ1-6; clone size: -; V gene: TRBV27; D gene: -; CDR3 protein: CASTSGTYNSPLHF; CDR3 DNA: TGTGCCAGCACCTCCGGGACCTATAATTCACCCCTCCACTTT
J gene: TRBJ1-1; clone size: -; V gene: TRBV6-5; D gene: -; CDR3 protein: CASSYGPGIEAFF; CDR3 DNA: TGTGCCAGCAGTTACGGACCCGGGATAGAAGCTTTCTTT
J gene: TRBJ2-2; clone size: -; V gene: TRBV18; D gene: -; CDR3 protein: CASSPIGQSLNTGELFF; CDR3 DNA: TGTGCCAGCTCACCAATCGGACAGTCCCTGAACACCGGGGAGCTGTTTTTT
J gene: TRBJ1-2; clone size: -; V gene: TRBV3-1/TRBV3-2; D gene: -; CDR3 protein: CASSQLSGGRFGYTF; CDR3 DNA: TGTGCCAGCAGCCAACTTTCGGGGGGGAGATTCGGCTACACCTTC
J gene: TRBJ1-2; clone size: -; V gene: TRBV5-6; D gene: TRBD1; CDR3 protein: CASRLGQGHGYTF; CDR3 DNA: TGTGCCAGCAGACTGGGACAGGGGCATGGCTACACCTTC
J gene: TRBJ2-7; clone size: -; V gene: TRBV5-6; D gene: -; CDR3 protein: CASSLVREVPTYEQYF; CDR3 DNA: TGTGCCAGCAGCTTGGTGCGGGAAGTCCCTACCTACGAGCAGTACTTC
J gene: TRBJ1-4; clone size: -; V gene: TRBV2; D gene: -; CDR3 protein: CASSEGRGAEKLFF; CDR3 DNA: TGTGCCAGCAGTGAAGGCAGGGGAGCTGAAAAACTGTTTTTT
J gene: TRBJ1-1; clone size: -; V gene: TRBV28; D gene: TRBD1; CDR3 protein: CASTRTGKNTEAFF; CDR3 DNA: TGTGCCAGCACCAGGACAGGGAAGAACACTGAAGCTTTCTTT
J gene: TRBJ2-5; clone size: -; V gene: TRBV4-2; D gene: TRBD1; CDR3 protein: CASSQARTGGGETQYF; CDR3 DNA: TGTGCCAGCAGCCAAGCCCGGACAGGTGGTGGTGAGACCCAGTACTTC
J gene: TRBJ2-2; clone size: -; V gene: TRBV27; D gene: TRBD2; CDR3 protein: CASSSLAGVSTGELFF; CDR3 DNA: TGTGCCAGCAGTTCACTAGCGGGAGTTTCGACCGGGGAGCTGTTTTTT
J gene: TRBJ1-1; clone size: -; V gene: TRBV7-8; D gene: TRBD1; CDR3 protein: CASSLGLQGYTEAFF; CDR3 DNA: TGTGCCAGCAGCTTAGGTCTACAGGGGTACACTGAAGCTTTCTTT
J gene: TRBJ2-1; clone size: -; V gene: TRBV28; D gene: TRBD1; CDR3 protein: CASSLVQGANDEQFF; CDR3 DNA: TGTGCCAGCAGTTTAGTCCAGGGGGCGAATGATGAGCAGTTCTTC
J gene: TRBJ1-3; clone size: once; V gene: TRBV19; D gene: -; CDR3 protein: CASSGPFSGNTIYF; CDR3 DNA: TGTGCCAGTAGTGGGCCGTTCTCTGGAAACACCATATATTTT
J gene: TRBJ1-4; clone size: -; V gene: TRBV10-3; D gene: TRBD1; CDR3 protein: CAISTGEDVEKLFF; CDR3 DNA: TGTGCCATCAGTACAGGGGAGGACGTTGAAAAACTGTTTTTT